The 8 T cell receptor beta chains presented below share a single source sample, sequenced in a study of spatial heterogeneity in lung cancer. Study-level points and caveats: Tumors with more nonsynonymous mutations had more expanded intratumoral alpha and beta TCRs.

This sample's time point: sample taken at primary tumor resection. These TCRs' antigens remain unknown. Using its own MiXCR run on the 5' RACE reads, TCRdb lists one record per CDR3 protein. The data contain about 27,000 distinct CDR3 sequences, more than 5.5% of them singletons. The sequencing here drew on lung tumor tissue, taken at surgery. Receptor source: a male donor with early-stage non-small cell lung cancer.

There are many counts of this clonotype. This chain uses TRBV2 with TRBJ1-2; D might be TRBD1 (5 bases). Looked up from germline, CDR1 is SNHLY and CDR2 is FYNNEI. The CDR3 is made up of 13 amino acids. Trimming stripped 6 bases from V and 4 bases from J, with 12 bases between. For the CDR3, the DNA is TGTGCCAGCAGAGAACAGGCTTCCTATGGCTACACCTTC. Protein sequence: CASREQASYGYTF.

This clonotype was seen at least ten times. The chain joins TRBV11-2 to TRBJ2-3; D not resolved. CDR1 is SGHAT and CDR2 is FQNNGV in the germline V gene. This CDR3 has 16 residues. Trimming left V 0 bases short and J 6 bases short, with 16 bases between. The CDR3 DNA reads as TGTGCCAGCAGCTTAGATGCCAGGTTCCTCATGGATACGCAGTATTTT. This sequence encodes CASSLDARFLMDTQYF.

Only a few counts were recorded for this clonotype. The genes are TRBV3-1 and TRBJ2-1; D is uncertain. CDR3 length: 11 amino acids. Trimming removed 4 bases at V and 6 bases at J, with 4 bases between. Germline V CDR1 and CDR2: LGHDT, YNNKEL (reference sequence). The CDR3 nucleotides read TGTGCCAGCAGCCGTAGCAATGAGCAGTTCTTC. This codes for CASSRSNEQFF.

In its sample, this clonotype was seen many times. V usage is TRBV7-9 and J usage is TRBJ2-1; TRBD1 might be the D (5 bases). Trimming took off 6 bases at V and 9 bases at J, with 12 bases between the two ends. Germline CDR1 reads SEHNR; CDR2 reads FQNEAQ (reference sequence). The CDR3 spans 12 residues. DNA of the CDR3: TGTGCCAGCAGATTTGACAGTGTTGAGCAGTTCTTC. This translates into CASRFDSVEQFF.

With respect to this clonotype: A much larger clone differs from this one at a single base, so this may be a read error. This chain uses TRBV6-5 with TRBJ2-7, with 8 positions matching TRBD1. The germline CDR1 and CDR2 sequences are MNHEY and SVGAGI. CDR3 length: 14 amino acids. The trim removed 4 bases at V and 2 bases at J, leaving 4 bases unmatched. The CDR3 DNA follows: TGTGCCAGCAGTTCACAGGACAGGGCCTACGAGCAGTACTTC. This translates into CASSSQDRAYEQYF.

This clonotype was picked up a small number of times. CDR3 protein: CASSQDSLVYGYTF. CDR3 bases: TGTGCCAGCAGCCAAGATAGCCTAGTATATGGCTACACCTTC. The genes are TRBV4-2 and TRBJ1-2; D is unresolved. CDR1 is LGHNA, CDR2 YNFKEQ, per germline. The CDR3 totals 14 residues. V lost 0 bases and J 5 bases, leaving 10 bases between the germline ends.

There are many counts of this clonotype. The gene calls are TRBV6-5 and TRBJ2-3, with a weak D call TRBD2 (6 bases). CDR3 length: 13 amino acids. V shed 6 bases and J shed 5 bases, with 12 bases lying between them. CDR1 MNHEY and CDR2 SVGAGI come from the germline V gene. CDR3 in amino acids: CASRWRGGDTQYF. In DNA, the CDR3 is TGTGCCAGCAGGTGGAGGGGAGGAGATACGCAGTATTTT.

This clonotype was recorded many times. The V gene is TRBV7-8, the J gene TRBJ2-1, with 8 bases aligning to TRBD1. Germline loops: CDR1 SGHVS, CDR2 FQNEAQ. Trimming cost V 4 bases and J 0 bases; bases outside gene matches: 2. The CDR3 spans 15 residues. The CDR3 coding sequence is TGTGCCAGCAGCTCCGGGACAGGCTCCTACAATGAGCAGTTCTTC. Translated, it gives CASSSGTGSYNEQFF.